Sequencing of this T cell receptor (beta chain) was carried out in a study of control samples from healthy donors and cancer patients. Germline-derived CDR1 and CDR2 are MNHEY and SVGAGI. The CDR3 runs to 13 residues. The V segment lost 6 bases and the J segment 2 bases; nucleotides outside the gene matches: 3. TCRdb's table, derived via immunoSEQ multiplex PCR, lists solely in-frame clones and lacks some. The sample lists 150,000 or so clones; about 86% were seen once. The specimen was blood. This TCR was recovered from a woman in her thirties in good health. The chain couples TRBV6-5 to TRBJ1-2; 7 positions match TRBD1. The CDR3 reads CASRMTGNYGYTF. DNA for the CDR3: TGTGCCAGCAGGATGACAGGGAACTATGGCTACACCTTC.